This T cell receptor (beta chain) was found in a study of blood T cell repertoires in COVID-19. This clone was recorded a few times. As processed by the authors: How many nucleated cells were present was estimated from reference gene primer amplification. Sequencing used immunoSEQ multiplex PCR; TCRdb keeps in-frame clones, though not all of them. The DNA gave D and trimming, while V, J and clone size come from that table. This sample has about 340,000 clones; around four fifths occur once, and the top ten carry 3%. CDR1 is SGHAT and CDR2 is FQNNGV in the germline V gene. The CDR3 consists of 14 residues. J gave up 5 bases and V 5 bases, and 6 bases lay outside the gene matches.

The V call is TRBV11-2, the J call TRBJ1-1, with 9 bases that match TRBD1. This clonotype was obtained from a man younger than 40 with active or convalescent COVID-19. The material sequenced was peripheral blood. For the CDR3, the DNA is TGTGCCAGCAGCAAACAGGGGGCCGGAACTGAAGCTTTCTTT. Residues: CASSKQGAGTEAFF.